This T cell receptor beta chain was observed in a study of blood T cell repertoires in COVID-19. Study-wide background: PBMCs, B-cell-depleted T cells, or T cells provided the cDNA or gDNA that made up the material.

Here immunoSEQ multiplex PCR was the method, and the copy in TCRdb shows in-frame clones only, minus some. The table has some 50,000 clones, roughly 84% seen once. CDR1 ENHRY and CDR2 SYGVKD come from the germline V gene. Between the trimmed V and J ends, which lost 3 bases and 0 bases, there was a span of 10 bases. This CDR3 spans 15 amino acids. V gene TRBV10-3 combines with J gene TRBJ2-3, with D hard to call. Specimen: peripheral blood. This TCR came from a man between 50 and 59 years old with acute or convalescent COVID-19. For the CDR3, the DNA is TGTGCCATCAGTGATGAACTAACTAGCACAGATACGCAGTATTTT. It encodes CAISDELTSTDTQYF.